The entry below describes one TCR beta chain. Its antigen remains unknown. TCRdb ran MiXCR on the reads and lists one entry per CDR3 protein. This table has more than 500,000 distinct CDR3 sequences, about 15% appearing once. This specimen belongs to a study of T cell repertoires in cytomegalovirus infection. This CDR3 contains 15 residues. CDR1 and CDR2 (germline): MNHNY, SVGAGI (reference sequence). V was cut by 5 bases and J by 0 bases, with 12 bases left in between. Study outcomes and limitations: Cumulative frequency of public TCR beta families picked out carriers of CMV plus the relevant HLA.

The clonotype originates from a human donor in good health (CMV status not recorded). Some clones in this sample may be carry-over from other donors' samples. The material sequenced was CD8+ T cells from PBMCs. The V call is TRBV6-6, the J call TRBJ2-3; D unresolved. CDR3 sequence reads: CASSDGVASTDTQYF. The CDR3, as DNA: TGTGCCAGCAGTGACGGAGTGGCTAGCACAGATACGCAGTATTTT.